The 2 T cell receptor beta chains below were found in one sample sequenced in a study of OX40 agonist ivuxolimab in advanced cancers. TCRdb's copy holds only in-frame clones and misses some; the assay was immunoSEQ multiplex PCR. The repertoire consists of 35,000 to 40,000 clones, with over 80% occurring once and the leading ten covering roughly 32%. The material sequenced was CD4+ or CD8+ T cells sorted from blood, taken in a trial of the OX40 agonist ivuxolimab. Receptors originate from an adult with an advanced solid tumor such as melanoma, head and neck, liver or kidney cancer.

The chain carries TRBV6-6 and TRBJ2-2; D might be TRBD2 (7 bases). CDR1 is MNHNY and CDR2 is SVGAGI in the germline V gene (reference sequence). Deletions cut 6 bases from V and 6 bases from J, with 17 bases between. The CDR3 has 15 amino acids. CDR3 bases: TGTGCCAGCAGCCGGTCACAGGGAGGGTCCGGGGAGCTGTTTTTT. Amino acid sequence: CASSRSQGGSGELFF.

The rearrangement links TRBV28 to TRBJ1-2, with D maybe TRBD1 (5 bases). Trimming removed 5 bases from V and 6 bases from J, with 19 bases in between. Germline assignment: CDR1 MDHEN and CDR2 SYDVKM. The CDR3 loop spans 15 amino acids. The CDR3 loop reads CASSTSGQVVNGYTF. The DNA of the CDR3 is TGTGCCAGCAGTACCTCAGGGCAGGTGGTCAATGGCTACACCTTC.